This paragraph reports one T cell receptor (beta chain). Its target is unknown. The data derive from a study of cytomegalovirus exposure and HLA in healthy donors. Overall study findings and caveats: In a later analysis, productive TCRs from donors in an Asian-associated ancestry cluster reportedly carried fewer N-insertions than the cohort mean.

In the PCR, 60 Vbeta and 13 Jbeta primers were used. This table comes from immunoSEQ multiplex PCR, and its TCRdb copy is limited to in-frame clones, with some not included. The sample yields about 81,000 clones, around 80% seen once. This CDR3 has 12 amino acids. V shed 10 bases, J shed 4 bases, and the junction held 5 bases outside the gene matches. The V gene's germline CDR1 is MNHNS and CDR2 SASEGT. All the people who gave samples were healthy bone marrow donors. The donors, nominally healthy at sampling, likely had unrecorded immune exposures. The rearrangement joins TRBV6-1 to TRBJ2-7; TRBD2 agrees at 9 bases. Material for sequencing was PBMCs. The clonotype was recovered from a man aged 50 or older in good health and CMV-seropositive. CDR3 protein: CAMSGRPYEQYF. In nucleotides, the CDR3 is TGTGCCATGAGCGGGAGGCCGTACGAGCAGTACTTC.